The 29 T cell receptor beta chains reported below all come from one sample, sequenced in a study of blood T cell repertoires in COVID-19. Libraries were prepared by immunoSEQ multiplex PCR; TCRdb keeps only in-frame clonotypes and omits some of them. The profile shows about 270,000 clones, more than 85% of them singletons. The sequenced material came from PBMCs or T cells enriched from blood (not recorded which). These TCRs come from a man in his forties who had been exposed to COVID-19.

CDR3 nucleotide sequence: TGTGCCAGCAGTTTGAGGCCAGGGTGGGACAATGAGCAGTTCTTC. Amino acid sequence: CASSLRPGWDNEQFF. The chain employs TRBV6-5 and TRBJ2-1; D may be TRBD1 (5 bases). Germline V lookup: CDR1 MNHEY, CDR2 SVGAGI. This CDR3 is built from 15 residues. V lost 4 bases and J lost 5, with 15 bases in between.

This chain links TRBV3-1 (or the pseudogene TRBV3-2) with TRBJ2-7; D might be TRBD1 (6 bases). This CDR3 region has 11 residues. The V gene's germline CDR1 is LGHDT and CDR2 YNNKEL (reference sequence). Trimming pared 4 bases from V and 7 bases from J, leaving 8 bases between. The CDR3 reads CASSLRGEQYF. In DNA form, the CDR3 reads TGTGCCAGCAGCCTAAGGGGGGAGCAGTACTTC.

The genes are TRBV12-3 or TRBV12-4 and TRBJ2-7; no definite D call. Trimming pared 6 bases from V and 9 bases from J, leaving 12 bases between. This CDR3 region has 11 residues. CDR3 residues: CASSSGVGQYF. In DNA form, the CDR3 reads TGTGCCAGCAGCTCCGGAGTCGGGCAGTACTTC.

The chain couples TRBV29-1 to TRBJ1-4; 7 nucleotides agree with TRBD1. This CDR3 region has 13 residues. The germline gives CDR1 SQVTM, CDR2 ANQGSEA. V lost 7 bases and J lost 4; bases outside the gene matches: 6. In nucleotides, the CDR3 is TGCAGCGGCAGGGGGATCGGTAATGAAAAACTGTTTTTT. Its protein product is CSGRGIGNEKLFF. The variable domain in full, completed from reference TRBV29-1 and TRBJ1-4, reads SAVISQKPSRDICQRGTSLTIQCQVDSQVTMMFWYRQQPGQSLTLIATANQGSEATYESGFVIDKFPISRPNLTFSTLTVSNMSPEDSSIYLCSGRGIGNEKLFFGSGTQLSVL.

Only a few counts were recorded for this clone. The chain employs TRBV19 and TRBJ2-7; TRBD2 aligns across 14 bases. CDR3 length: 18 residues. V shed 5 bases and J 4 bases; nucleotides not matched to a gene: 13. CDR1 and CDR2 (germline): LNHDA, SQIVND (reference sequence). The CDR3 is CASSRGVGLAGERYEQYF. CDR3 bases: TGTGCCAGTAGTCGGGGCGTGGGACTAGCGGGAGAAAGGTACGAGCAGTACTTC.

The CDR3 nucleotides are TGTGCCAGCAGTTTAGCCCTCAACTCGAACACTGAAGCTTTCTTT. It encodes CASSLALNSNTEAFF. V and J are TRBV28 and TRBJ1-1; D call uncertain. The length of the CDR3 is 15 residues. Trimming pared 2 bases from V and 1 base from J, leaving 11 bases between. Germline V gives CDR1 MDHEN, CDR2 SYDVKM.

This clone was seen just once. The V call is TRBV28, the J call TRBJ1-2; D is ambiguous. This CDR3 has 15 residues. Trimming shortened V by 2 bases and J by 5 bases, and 15 bases separated the two germline ends. Germline loops: CDR1 MDHEN, CDR2 SYDVKM. In DNA form, the CDR3 reads TGTGCCAGCAGTTTAAAGTTCCGGGGTCGGTATGGCTACACCTTC. Protein product: CASSLKFRGRYGYTF.

This CDR3 is CASSLEAVNSYNEQFF. The CDR3 DNA sequence: TGCGCCAGCAGCTTAGAAGCGGTCAACTCCTACAATGAGCAGTTCTTC. The chain is built from TRBV5-1 and TRBJ2-1, with D perhaps matching TRBD2 (5 bases). Germline-derived CDR1 and CDR2 are SGHRS and YFSETQ. There are 16 residues in the CDR3. V lost 2 bases, J lost 0 bases, and 12 bases lay in between.

V is TRBV24-1 and J is TRBJ1-2; D unclear. The V and J ends lost 1 base and 4 bases respectively, with 9 bases between them. CDR1 KGHDR and CDR2 SFDVKD come from the germline V gene. The CDR3 loop spans 14 amino acids. CDR3: CATSDLEEVYGYTF. The CDR3 coding sequence is TGTGCCACCAGTGATTTAGAGGAAGTCTATGGCTACACCTTC.

In this sample, this clone turned up once. The genes are TRBV11-2 and TRBJ1-2, with 7 bases that match TRBD1. The CDR3 spans 16 residues. CDR1 and CDR2 (germline): SGHAT, FQNNGV. V lost 5 bases and J lost 3; bases outside the gene matches: 12. This CDR3 is CASSLPGDSGDYGYTF. CDR3 in DNA: TGTGCCAGCAGCCTCCCGGGGGACAGTGGGGACTATGGCTACACCTTC.

The chain couples TRBV28 to TRBJ1-5; 9 nucleotides agree with TRBD1. CDR3 size: 17 residues. Germline trimming cut 3 bases from V and 1 base from J; bases unmatched to any gene: 7. Germline V CDR1 and CDR2: MDHEN, SYDVKM. CDR3 DNA sequence: TGTGCCAGCAGTTTTTTCAACAGGGGGCCGAGCAATCAGCCCCAGCATTTT. As protein: CASSFFNRGPSNQPQHF.

CDR3: CASFSGTSRDEQFF. CDR3 bases: TGTGCCTCTTTCTCCGGGACTAGCCGCGATGAGCAGTTCTTC. This chain joins TRBV30 and TRBJ2-1; 9 nucleotides match TRBD2. The CDR3 runs 14 residues. With 7 bases clipped from V and 8 bases from J, the junction kept 12 bases outside the gene matches. Per germline, CDR1 GTSNPN and CDR2 SVGIG (reference sequence).

The chain combines TRBV7-6 with TRBJ2-3, with 9 bases lining up with TRBD1. J was trimmed by 6 bases and V by 5 bases; bases with no gene match: 9. CDR3 length: 15 residues. CDR1 and CDR2 from the germline V gene are SGHVS and FNYEAQ. CDR3 nucleotides: TGTGCCAGCAGCGGCGTCGGGACAGGGTCCGATACGCAGTATTTT. It codes for CASSGVGTGSDTQYF.

The chain recombines TRBV9 with TRBJ2-1; D possibly corresponds to TRBD1 (5 bases). CDR3 size: 19 residues. Trimming removed 0 bases from V and 7 bases from J, with 26 bases in between. Germline CDR1 and CDR2: SGDLS and YYNGEE. CDR3 sequence (DNA): TGTGCCAGCAGCGTAGGATCAGGGCGAGGTCTGACAGCACTAAATGAGCAGTTCTTC. As protein: CASSVGSGRGLTALNEQFF.

The count of this clone is one. The chain employs TRBV19 and TRBJ1-1; D ambiguous. CDR1 LNHDA and CDR2 SQIVND come from the germline V gene (reference sequence). Trimming removed 3 bases from V and 2 bases from J, with 10 bases in between. The CDR3 loop spans 14 amino acids. CDR3 nucleotide sequence: TGTGCCAGTAGTATGAACGGGTTAAACACTGAAGCTTTCTTT. It is translated as CASSMNGLNTEAFF. Full variable domain (outside the CDR3, taken from reference TRBV19 and TRBJ1-1): DGGITQSPKYLFRKEGQNVTLSCEQNLNHDAMYWYRQDPGQGLRLIYYSQIVNDFQKGDIAEGYSVSREKKESFPLTVTSAQKNPTAFYLCASSMNGLNTEAFFGQGTRLTVV.

The CDR3 sequence is CASSLPLAGVNEQFF. The CDR3 DNA sequence: TGCGCCAGCAGCTTGCCCCTAGCGGGAGTTAATGAGCAGTTCTTC. The chain joins TRBV5-1 to TRBJ2-1; TRBD2 agrees at 10 bases. Unmatched junction bases numbered 5, after V lost 1 base and J lost 7 bases. In germline, CDR1 is SGHRS, CDR2 YFSETQ. The CDR3 has 15 amino acids.

The chain couples TRBV5-1 to TRBJ2-1; perhaps TRBD2 as D (6 bases). There are 13 residues in the CDR3. Germline CDR1 is SGHRS and CDR2 is YFSETQ. Deletions cut 1 base from V and 6 bases from J, with 8 bases between. For the CDR3, the DNA is TGCGCCAGCAGCTTGTGGGACTCCAATGAGCAGTTCTTC. It specifies CASSLWDSNEQFF.

This clone was found once. The chain couples TRBV4-3 to TRBJ2-7; the D gene is possibly TRBD1 (6 bases). Trimming pared 4 bases from V and 3 bases from J, leaving 16 bases between. Germline CDR1 is LGHNA and CDR2 is YSLEER. The CDR3 length is 15 residues. The CDR3 sequence: CASSPTTGSFYEQYF. The CDR3 coding sequence is TGCGCCAGCAGCCCCACAACAGGGAGCTTCTACGAGCAGTACTTC.

CDR3 region: CASSPTGGDGYTF. The CDR3 DNA follows: TGTGCCAGCAGTCCTACAGGGGGCGATGGCTACACCTTC. V usage is TRBV11-2 and J usage is TRBJ1-2; TRBD1 agrees at 9 bases. The ends lost 6 bases at V and 6 bases at J; junction bases unmatched: 5. Germline CDR1 reads SGHAT; CDR2 reads FQNNGV. The CDR3 has 13 residues.

The rearrangement joins TRBV7-3 to TRBJ2-1, with D maybe TRBD1 (6 bases). The germline V and J ends were trimmed by 3 bases and 8 bases, with 8 bases remaining between them. Germline V gene lookup returns CDR1 SGHTA and CDR2 FQGTGA. The CDR3 runs 12 residues. This chain's CDR3 is CASSFGTHEQFF. CDR3 in DNA: TGTGCCAGCAGCTTCGGGACACATGAGCAGTTCTTC.

V usage is TRBV7-8 and J usage is TRBJ2-1; D perhaps matches TRBD2 (7 bases). Trimming shortened V by 4 bases and J by 6 bases, and 19 bases separated the two germline ends. Germline V gene lookup returns CDR1 SGHVS and CDR2 FQNEAQ. The CDR3 length is 16 residues. The CDR3 region has the DNA TGTGCCAGCAGCTCGAGGGGGGGCTCTTCGGGCAATGAGCAGTTCTTC. This gives the protein CASSSRGGSSGNEQFF.

V gene TRBV30 combines with J gene TRBJ2-7; D call uncertain. Trimming removed 2 bases at V and 5 bases at J, with 7 bases between. The V gene's germline CDR1 is GTSNPN and CDR2 SVGIG (reference sequence). The CDR3 extends over 11 amino acids. The CDR3 sequence: CAWSLVDEQYF. CDR3 nucleotide sequence: TGTGCCTGGAGTTTGGTAGACGAGCAGTACTTC.

This chain connects TRBV19 to TRBJ1-1; D is possibly TRBD1 (6 bases). CDR3 length equals 13 residues. The germline CDR1 and CDR2 sequences are LNHDA and SQIVND (reference sequence). V was shortened by 4 bases and J by 6 bases, with 12 bases between the two germline ends. CDR3 residues: CASSTTGTSEAFF. DNA for the CDR3: TGTGCCAGTAGTACCACCGGGACATCTGAAGCTTTCTTT.

In its sample, this clone was seen once. This sequence joins TRBV13 and TRBJ2-2, with TRBD2 matching 7 bases. The CDR3 has 15 residues. The J segment lost 3 bases and the V segment lost 2 bases, leaving 3 bases of the junction unmatched. Germline CDR1 and CDR2: PRHDT and FYEKMQ (reference sequence). The CDR3 region is CASSLRGRDTGELFF. In DNA form, the CDR3 reads TGTGCCAGCAGCTTAAGAGGGAGGGACACCGGGGAGCTGTTTTTT.

The chain couples TRBV6-5 to TRBJ1-4; D is undetermined. This CDR3 is 14 amino acids long. Germline CDR1 reads MNHEY; CDR2 reads SVGAGI. V was pared by 7 bases and J by 3 bases, with 12 bases between. The CDR3 sequence: CASNNRVSNEKLFF. The CDR3, as DNA: TGTGCCAGCAACAACCGGGTCTCTAATGAAAAACTGTTTTTT.

This rearrangement joins TRBV9 to TRBJ2-1, with 12 bases lining up with TRBD2. V shed 0 bases and J 0 bases; nucleotides not matched to a gene: 4. This CDR3 contains 18 residues. CDR1 and CDR2 from the germline V gene are SGDLS and YYNGEE. CDR3 DNA: TGTGCCAGCAGCGTAGGGACGGGACTAGCGGGCTCCTACAATGAGCAGTTCTTC. Its protein product is CASSVGTGLAGSYNEQFF. Complete variable domain (other parts from reference TRBV9 and TRBJ2-1): DSGVTQTPKHLITATGQRVTLRCSPRSGDLSVYWYQQSLDQGLQFLIQYYNGEERAKGNILERFSAQQFPDLHSELNLSSLELGDSALYFCASSVGTGLAGSYNEQFFGPGTRLTVL.

V gene TRBV3-1 (or the pseudogene TRBV3-2) combines with J gene TRBJ2-7; TRBD1 is a possible D gene (6 bases). This CDR3 spans 15 amino acids. Looked up from germline, CDR1 is LGHDT and CDR2 is YNNKEL (reference sequence). The V gene lost 1 base and the J gene lost 1 base, with 11 bases spanning the gap. The DNA of the CDR3 is TGTGCCAGCAGCCAAGTAGGGACATTATCCTACGAGCAGTACTTC. It yields the protein CASSQVGTLSYEQYF.

The genes are TRBV5-1 and TRBJ2-7, with 10 bases that match TRBD1. After removal of 4 bases from V and 4 bases from J, the junction contained 8 bases not matched to a gene. The germline V gene encodes CDR1 SGHRS and CDR2 YFSETQ. The CDR3 has 15 amino acids. The CDR3 reads CASSLATGGWYEQYF. CDR3 DNA: TGCGCCAGCAGCCTTGCGACAGGGGGCTGGTACGAGCAGTACTTC.

The rearrangement joins TRBV19 to TRBJ2-1; TRBD2 agrees at 7 bases. The germline gives CDR1 LNHDA, CDR2 SQIVND (reference sequence). V was pared by 4 bases and J by 3 bases, with 18 bases of the junction left unmatched. This CDR3 has 19 amino acids. The CDR3 DNA follows: TGTGCCAGTAGTAAGGGACGACTAGCCGGGTTAGGTGTCTACAATGAGCAGTTCTTC. This sequence encodes CASSKGRLAGLGVYNEQFF.